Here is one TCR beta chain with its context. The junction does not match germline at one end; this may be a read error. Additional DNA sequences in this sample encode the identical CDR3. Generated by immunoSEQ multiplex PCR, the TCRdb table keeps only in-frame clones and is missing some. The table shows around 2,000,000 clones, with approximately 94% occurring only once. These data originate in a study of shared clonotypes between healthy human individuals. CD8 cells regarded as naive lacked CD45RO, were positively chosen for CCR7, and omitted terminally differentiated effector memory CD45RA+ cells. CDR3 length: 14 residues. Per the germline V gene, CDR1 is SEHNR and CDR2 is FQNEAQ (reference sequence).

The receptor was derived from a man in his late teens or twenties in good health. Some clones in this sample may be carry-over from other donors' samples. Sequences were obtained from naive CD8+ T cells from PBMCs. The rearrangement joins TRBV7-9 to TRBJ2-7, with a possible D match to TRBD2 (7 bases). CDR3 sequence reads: CASSLAEDSYEQYF. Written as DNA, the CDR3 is TGTGCCAGCAGCCTAGCGGAGGACAGCTACGAGCAGTACTTC. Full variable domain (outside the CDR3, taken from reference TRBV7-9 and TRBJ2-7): DTGVSQNPRHKITKRGQNVTFRCDPISEHNRLYWYRQTLGQGPEFLTYFQNEAQLEKSRLLSDRFSAERPKGSFSTLEIQRTEQGDSAMYLCASSLAEDSYEQYFGPGTRLTVT.